This TCR beta chain is drawn from a study of radiotherapy plus CTLA-4 blockade in lung cancer. General study results and limits: Best predicting response, reportedly, were early blood T cell clone dynamics, with interferon-beta.

The method was immunoSEQ multiplex PCR; TCRdb's version includes in-frame clones alone and lacks a portion of them. Of about 90,000 clones listed, about two thirds are singletons. The CDR3 sequence is 14 residues long. Germline V gene lookup returns CDR1 SNHLY and CDR2 FYNNEI. Trimming took 2 bases from V and 7 from J, leaving 12 bases between them. Treatment of patients with chemo-refractory metastatic non-small-cell lung cancer consisted of focal radiation plus CTLA-4 blockade with ipilimumab. Note on this clone: The antigen is not known.

The chain employs TRBV2 and TRBJ1-5; no reliable D call. This TCR derives from a human donor with non-small cell lung cancer that progressed on radiotherapy plus ipilimumab. This specimen consisted of peripheral blood, obtained from a patient treated with radiotherapy plus ipilimumab. This CDR3 reads CASSENTRRQPQHF. The CDR3 DNA is TGTGCCAGCAGTGAAAATACCCGCAGGCAGCCCCAGCATTTT.